This TCR beta chain comes out of a study of OX40 agonist ivuxolimab in advanced cancers. Study summary: Three patients, one with hepatocellular carcinoma and two with cutaneous melanoma, responded partially.

Germline V gene sequence: CDR1 MNHNS, CDR2 SASEGT. V lost 1 base to trimming and J lost 0 bases, with 7 bases between them. This CDR3 region has 15 residues. On this clone: Its specificity is unknown.

The table came from immunoSEQ multiplex PCR; TCRdb's copy has only in-frame clones and leaves some out. This table holds under 20,000 clones, 85% to 90% found once. Broader study findings: Expanded clones were, on average, more numerous in CD8+ T cells than in CD4+.

Sequencing was performed on CD4+ or CD8+ T cells sorted from blood, taken in a trial of the OX40 agonist ivuxolimab. V is TRBV6-1 and J is TRBJ1-3; the D is unclear. The TCR sequence derives from an adult with an advanced solid tumor such as melanoma, head and neck, liver or kidney cancer. CDR3 protein: CASSEGVSSGNTIYF. The CDR3 DNA reads TGTGCCAGCAGTGAAGGCGTATCCTCTGGAAACACCATATATTTT.